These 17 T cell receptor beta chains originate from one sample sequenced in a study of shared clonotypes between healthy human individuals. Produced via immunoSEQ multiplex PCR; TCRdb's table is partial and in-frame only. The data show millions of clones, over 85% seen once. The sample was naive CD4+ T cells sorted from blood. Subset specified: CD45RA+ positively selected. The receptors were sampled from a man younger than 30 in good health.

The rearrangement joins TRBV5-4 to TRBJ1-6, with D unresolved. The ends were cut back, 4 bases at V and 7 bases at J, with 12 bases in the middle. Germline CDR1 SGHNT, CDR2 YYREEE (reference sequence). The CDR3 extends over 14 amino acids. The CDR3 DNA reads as TGTGCCAGCAGCCCCAGCAGAGGAAATTCACCCCTCCACTTT. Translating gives CASSPSRGNSPLHF.

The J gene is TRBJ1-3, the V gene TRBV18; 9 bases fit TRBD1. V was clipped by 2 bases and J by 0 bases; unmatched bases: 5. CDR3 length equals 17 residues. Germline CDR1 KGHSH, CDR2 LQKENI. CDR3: CASSPKTGGFSGNTIYF. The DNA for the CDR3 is TGTGCCAGCTCACCAAAGACAGGGGGTTTCTCTGGAAACACCATATATTTT.

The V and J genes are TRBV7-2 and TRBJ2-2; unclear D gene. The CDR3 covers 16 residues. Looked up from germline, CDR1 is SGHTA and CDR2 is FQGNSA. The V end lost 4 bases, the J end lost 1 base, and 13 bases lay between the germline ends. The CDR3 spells CASSSAKLGNTGELFF. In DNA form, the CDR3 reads TGTGCCAGCAGCTCAGCGAAGTTGGGGAACACCGGGGAGCTGTTTTTT.

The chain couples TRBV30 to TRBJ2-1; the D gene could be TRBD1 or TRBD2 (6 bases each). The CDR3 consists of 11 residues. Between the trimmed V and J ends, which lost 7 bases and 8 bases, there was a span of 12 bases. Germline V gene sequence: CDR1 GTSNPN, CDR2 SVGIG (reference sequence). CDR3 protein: CAYKRGDEQFF. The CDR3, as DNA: TGTGCCTACAAGAGGGGGGATGAGCAGTTCTTC.

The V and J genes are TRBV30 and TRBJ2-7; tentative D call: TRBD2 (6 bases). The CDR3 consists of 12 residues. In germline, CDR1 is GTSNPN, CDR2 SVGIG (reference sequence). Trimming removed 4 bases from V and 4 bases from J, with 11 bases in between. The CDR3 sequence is CAWTHGTYEQYF. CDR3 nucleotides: TGTGCCTGGACCCATGGGACTTACGAGCAGTACTTC. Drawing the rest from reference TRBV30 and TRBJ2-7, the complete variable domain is SQTIHQWPATLVQPVGSPLSLECTVEGTSNPNLYWYRQAAGRGLQLLFYSVGIGQISSEVPQNLSASRPQDRQFILSSKKLLLSDSGFYLCAWTHGTYEQYFGPGTRLTVT.

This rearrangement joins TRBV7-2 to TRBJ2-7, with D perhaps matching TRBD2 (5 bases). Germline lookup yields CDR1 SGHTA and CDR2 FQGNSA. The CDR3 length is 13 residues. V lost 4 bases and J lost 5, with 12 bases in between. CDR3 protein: CASSYTSIHEQYF. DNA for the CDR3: TGTGCCAGCAGCTACACTAGTATCCACGAGCAGTACTTC.

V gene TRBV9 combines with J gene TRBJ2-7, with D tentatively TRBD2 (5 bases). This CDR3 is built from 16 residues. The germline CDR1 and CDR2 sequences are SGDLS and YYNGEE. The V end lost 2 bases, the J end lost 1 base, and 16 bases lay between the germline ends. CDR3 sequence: CASSVGPDSRSYEQYF. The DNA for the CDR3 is TGTGCCAGCAGCGTTGGCCCGGACTCCCGATCCTACGAGCAGTACTTC.

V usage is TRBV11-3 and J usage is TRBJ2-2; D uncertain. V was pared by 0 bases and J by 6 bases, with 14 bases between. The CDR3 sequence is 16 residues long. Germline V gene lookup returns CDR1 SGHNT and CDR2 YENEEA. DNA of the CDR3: TGTGCCAGCAGCTTAGATCTCTCCCAGGTAGCCGGGGAGCTGTTTTTT. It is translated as CASSLDLSQVAGELFF.

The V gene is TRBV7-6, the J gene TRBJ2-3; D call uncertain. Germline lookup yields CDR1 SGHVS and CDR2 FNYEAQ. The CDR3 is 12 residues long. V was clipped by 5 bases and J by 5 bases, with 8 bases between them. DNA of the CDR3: TGTGCCAGCAGCCCCGGGCAAGATACGCAGTATTTT. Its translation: CASSPGQDTQYF. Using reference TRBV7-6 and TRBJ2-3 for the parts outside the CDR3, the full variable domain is GAGVSQSPRYKVTKRGQDVALRCDPISGHVSLYWYRQALGQGPEFLTYFNYEAQQDKSGLPNDRFSAERPEGSISTLTIQRTEQRDSAMYRCASSPGQDTQYFGPGTRLTVL.

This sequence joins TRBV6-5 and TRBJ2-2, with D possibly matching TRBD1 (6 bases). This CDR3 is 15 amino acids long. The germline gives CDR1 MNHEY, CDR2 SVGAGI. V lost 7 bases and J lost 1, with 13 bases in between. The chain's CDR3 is CASTRGTKNTGELFF. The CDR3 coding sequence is TGTGCCAGCACGCGAGGGACAAAGAACACCGGGGAGCTGTTTTTT.

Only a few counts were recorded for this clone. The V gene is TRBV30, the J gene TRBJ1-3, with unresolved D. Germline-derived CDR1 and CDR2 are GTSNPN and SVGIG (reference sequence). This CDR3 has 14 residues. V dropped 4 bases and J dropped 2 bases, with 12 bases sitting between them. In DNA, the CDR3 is TGTGCCTGGACCCCCGGAGTCCCTGGAAACACCATATATTTT. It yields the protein CAWTPGVPGNTIYF.

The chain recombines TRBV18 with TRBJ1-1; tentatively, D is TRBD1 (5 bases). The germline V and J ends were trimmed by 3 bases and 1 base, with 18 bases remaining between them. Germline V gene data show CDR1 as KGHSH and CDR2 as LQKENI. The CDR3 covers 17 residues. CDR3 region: CASSPLNRAGSNTEAFF. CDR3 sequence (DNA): TGTGCCAGCTCACCCCTGAATCGGGCAGGGTCGAACACTGAAGCTTTCTTT.

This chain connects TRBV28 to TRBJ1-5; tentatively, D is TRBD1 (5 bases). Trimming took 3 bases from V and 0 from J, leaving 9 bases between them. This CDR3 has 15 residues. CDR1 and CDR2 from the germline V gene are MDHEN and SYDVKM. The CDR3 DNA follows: TGTGCCAGCAGTTTTCAGGGTTATAGCAATCAGCCCCAGCATTTT. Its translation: CASSFQGYSNQPQHF.

In DNA form, the CDR3 reads TGTGCCAGCAGAGACAGGTTCCAAGGGGGAAACACCATATATTTT. Translating gives CASRDRFQGGNTIYF. The V and J genes are TRBV28 and TRBJ1-3; D possibly corresponds to TRBD1 (6 bases). The germline CDR1 and CDR2 sequences are MDHEN and SYDVKM. The CDR3 extends over 15 amino acids. V lost 6 bases, J lost 4 bases, and 16 bases lay in between.

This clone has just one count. DNA for the CDR3: TGTGCCAGCAGCCCGGGGCAGAACACTTTCAACTCTGGAAACACCATATATTTT. Translated: CASSPGQNTFNSGNTIYF. V and J are TRBV5-5 and TRBJ1-3; D is possibly TRBD1 (5 bases). CDR1 and CDR2 from the germline V gene are SGHKS and YYEKEE (reference sequence). Trimming shortened V by 4 bases and J by 0 bases, and 20 bases separated the two germline ends. This CDR3 spans 18 amino acids.

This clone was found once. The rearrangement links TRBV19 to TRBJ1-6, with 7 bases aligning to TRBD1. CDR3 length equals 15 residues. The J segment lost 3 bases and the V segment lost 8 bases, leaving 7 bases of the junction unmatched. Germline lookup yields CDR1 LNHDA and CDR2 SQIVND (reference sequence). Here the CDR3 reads CASAPQGVYNSPLHF. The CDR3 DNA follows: TGTGCCAGTGCTCCCCAGGGGGTCTATAATTCACCCCTCCACTTT.

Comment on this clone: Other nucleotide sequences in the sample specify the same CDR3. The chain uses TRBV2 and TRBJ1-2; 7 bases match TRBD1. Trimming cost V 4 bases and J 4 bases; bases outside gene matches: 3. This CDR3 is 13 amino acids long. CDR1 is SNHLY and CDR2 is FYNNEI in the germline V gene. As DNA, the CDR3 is TGTGCCAGCAGTGGGGACAGCCTCTATGGCTACACCTTC. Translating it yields CASSGDSLYGYTF.